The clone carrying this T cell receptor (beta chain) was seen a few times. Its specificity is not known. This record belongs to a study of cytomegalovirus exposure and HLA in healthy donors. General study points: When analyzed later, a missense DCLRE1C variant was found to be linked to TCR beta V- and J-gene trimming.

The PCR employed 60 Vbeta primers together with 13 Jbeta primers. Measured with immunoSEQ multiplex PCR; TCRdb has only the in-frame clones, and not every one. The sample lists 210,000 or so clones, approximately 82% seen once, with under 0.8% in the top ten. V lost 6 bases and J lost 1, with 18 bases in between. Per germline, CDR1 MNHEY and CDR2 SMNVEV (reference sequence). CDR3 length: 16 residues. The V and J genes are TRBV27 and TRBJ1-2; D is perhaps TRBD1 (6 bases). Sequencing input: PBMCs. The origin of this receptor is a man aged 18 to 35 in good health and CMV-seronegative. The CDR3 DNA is TGTGCCAGCAGGCCCACCCCCGGGACACATAACTATGGCTACACCTTC. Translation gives CASRPTPGTHNYGYTF.